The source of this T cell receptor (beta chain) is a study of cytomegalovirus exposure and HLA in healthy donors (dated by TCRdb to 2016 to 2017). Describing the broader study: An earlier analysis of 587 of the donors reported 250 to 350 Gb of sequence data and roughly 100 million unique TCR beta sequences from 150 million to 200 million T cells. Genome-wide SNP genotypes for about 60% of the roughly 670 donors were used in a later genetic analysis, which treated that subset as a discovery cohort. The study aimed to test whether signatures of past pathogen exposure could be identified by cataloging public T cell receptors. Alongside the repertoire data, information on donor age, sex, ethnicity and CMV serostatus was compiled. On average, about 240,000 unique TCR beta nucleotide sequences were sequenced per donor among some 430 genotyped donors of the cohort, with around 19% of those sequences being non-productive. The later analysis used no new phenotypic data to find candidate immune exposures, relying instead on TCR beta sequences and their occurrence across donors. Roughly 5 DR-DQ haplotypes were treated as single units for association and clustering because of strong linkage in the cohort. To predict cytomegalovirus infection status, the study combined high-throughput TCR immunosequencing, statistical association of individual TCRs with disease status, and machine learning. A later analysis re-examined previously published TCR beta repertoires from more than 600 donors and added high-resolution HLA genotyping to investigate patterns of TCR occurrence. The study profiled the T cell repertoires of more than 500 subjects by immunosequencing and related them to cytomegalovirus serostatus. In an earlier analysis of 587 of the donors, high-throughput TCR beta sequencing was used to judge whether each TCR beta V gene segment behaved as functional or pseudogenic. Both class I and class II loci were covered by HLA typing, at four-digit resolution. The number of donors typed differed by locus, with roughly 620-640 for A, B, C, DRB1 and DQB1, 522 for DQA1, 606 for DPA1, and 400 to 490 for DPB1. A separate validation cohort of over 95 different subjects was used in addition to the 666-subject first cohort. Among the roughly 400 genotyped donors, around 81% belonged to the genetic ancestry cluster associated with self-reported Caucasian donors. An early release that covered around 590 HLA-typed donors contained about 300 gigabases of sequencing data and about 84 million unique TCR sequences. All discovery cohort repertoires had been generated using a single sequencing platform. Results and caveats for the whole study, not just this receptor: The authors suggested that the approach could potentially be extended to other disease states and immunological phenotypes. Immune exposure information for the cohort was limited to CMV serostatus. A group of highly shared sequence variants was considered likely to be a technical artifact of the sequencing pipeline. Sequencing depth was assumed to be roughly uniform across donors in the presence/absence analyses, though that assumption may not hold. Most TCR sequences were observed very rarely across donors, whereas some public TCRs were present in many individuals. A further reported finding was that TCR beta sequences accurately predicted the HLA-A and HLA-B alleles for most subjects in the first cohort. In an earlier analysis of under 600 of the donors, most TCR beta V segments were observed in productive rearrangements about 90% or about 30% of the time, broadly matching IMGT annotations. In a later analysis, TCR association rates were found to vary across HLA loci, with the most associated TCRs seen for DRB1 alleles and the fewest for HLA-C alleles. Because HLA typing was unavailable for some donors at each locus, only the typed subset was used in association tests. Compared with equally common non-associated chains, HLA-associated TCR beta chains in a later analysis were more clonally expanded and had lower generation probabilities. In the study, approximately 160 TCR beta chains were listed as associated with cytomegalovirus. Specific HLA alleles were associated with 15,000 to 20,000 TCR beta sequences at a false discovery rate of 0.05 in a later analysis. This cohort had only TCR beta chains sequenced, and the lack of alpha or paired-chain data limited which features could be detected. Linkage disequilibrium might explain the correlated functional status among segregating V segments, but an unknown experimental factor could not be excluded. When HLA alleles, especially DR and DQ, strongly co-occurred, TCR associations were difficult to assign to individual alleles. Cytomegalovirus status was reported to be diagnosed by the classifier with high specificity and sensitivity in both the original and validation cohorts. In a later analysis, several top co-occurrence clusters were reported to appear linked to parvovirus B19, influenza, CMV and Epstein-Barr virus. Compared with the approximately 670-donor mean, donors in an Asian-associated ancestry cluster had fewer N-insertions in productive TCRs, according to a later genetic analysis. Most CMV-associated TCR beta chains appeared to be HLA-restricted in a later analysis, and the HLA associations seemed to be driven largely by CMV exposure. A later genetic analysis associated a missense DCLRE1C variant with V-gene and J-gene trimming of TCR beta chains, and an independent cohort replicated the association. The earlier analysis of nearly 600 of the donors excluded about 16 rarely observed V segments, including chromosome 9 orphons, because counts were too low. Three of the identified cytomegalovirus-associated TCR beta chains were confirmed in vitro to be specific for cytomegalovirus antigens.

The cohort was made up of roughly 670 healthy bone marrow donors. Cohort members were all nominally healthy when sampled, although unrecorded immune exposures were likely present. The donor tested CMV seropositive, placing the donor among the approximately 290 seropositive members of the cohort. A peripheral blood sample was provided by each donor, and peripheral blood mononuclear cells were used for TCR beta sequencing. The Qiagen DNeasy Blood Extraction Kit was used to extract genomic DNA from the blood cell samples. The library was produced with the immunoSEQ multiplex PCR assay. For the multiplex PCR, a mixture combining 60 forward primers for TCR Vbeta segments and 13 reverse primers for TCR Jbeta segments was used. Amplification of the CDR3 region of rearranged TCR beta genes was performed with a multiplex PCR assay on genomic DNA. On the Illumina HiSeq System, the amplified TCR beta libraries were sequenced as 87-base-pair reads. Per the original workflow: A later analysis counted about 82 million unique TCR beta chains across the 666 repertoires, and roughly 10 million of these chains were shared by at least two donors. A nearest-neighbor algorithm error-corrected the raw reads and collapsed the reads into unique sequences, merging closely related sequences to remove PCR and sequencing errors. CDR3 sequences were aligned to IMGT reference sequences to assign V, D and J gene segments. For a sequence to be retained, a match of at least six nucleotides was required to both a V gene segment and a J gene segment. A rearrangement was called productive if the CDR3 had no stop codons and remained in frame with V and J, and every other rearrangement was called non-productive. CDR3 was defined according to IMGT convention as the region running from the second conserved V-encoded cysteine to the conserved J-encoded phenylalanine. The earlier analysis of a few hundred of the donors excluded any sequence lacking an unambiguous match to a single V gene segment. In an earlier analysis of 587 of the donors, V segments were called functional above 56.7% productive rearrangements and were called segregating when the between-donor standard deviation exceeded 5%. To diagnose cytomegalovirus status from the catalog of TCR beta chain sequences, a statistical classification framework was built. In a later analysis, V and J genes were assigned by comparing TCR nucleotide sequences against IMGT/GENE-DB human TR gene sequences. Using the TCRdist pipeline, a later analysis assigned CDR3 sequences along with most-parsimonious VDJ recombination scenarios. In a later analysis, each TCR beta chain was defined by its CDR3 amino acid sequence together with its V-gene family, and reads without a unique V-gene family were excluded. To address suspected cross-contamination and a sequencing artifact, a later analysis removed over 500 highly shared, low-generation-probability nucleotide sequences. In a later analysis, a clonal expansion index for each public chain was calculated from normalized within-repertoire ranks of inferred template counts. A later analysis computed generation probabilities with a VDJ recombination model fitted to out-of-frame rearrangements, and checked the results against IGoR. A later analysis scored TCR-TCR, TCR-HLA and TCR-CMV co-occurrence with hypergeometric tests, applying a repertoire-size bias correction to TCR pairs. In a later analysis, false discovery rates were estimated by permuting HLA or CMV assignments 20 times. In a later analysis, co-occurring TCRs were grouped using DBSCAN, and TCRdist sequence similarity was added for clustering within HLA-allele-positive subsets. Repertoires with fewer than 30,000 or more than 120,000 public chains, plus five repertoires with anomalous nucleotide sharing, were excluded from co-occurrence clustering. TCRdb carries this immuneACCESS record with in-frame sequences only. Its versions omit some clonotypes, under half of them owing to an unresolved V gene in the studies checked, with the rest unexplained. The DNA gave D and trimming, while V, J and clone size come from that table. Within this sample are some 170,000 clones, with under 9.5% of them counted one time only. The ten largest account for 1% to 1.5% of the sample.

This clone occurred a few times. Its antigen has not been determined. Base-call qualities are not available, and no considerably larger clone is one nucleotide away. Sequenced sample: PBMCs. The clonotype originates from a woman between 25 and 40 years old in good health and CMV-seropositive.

For the CDR3, the sequence is CASTNPGAVNEKLFF. The DNA is as follows: TGTGCCAGTACCAACCCAGGGGCGGTTAATGAAAAACTGTTTTTT. The rearrangement joined TRBV19 to TRBJ1-4; the D segment could be TRBD1, given 6 matching bases. The junction shows trimming of 7 bases on V and 4 bases on J, plus 16 bases between the germline ends. The CDR3 has 15 amino acids, counting the end cysteine and phenylalanine. Of the read, only the CDR3 DNA is kept; its 45 bases are in frame from base 1. Looking up the germline V gene (reference sequence) yields CDR1 LNHDA and CDR2 SQIVND. Beyond the CDR3, the reference TRBV19 and TRBJ1-4 genes provide the residues; the full variable domain reads: DGGITQSPKYLFRKEGQNVTLSCEQNLNHDAMYWYRQDPGQGLRLIYYSQIVNDFQKGDIAEGYSVSREKKESFPLTVTSAQKNPTAFYLCASTNPGAVNEKLFFGSGTQLSVL.